This TCR beta chain was sequenced during a study of T-cell memory formation after mild COVID-19. Background on the study: The study found TCR clusters largely donor specific. General observations from the study: That cross-reactive memory joined was suggested by some responding clones appearing in pre-infection memory.

Only a few counts were recorded for this clonotype. Its target is unknown. MiXCR, applied by TCRdb to the 5' RACE reads, yields one record per CDR3 protein. In the table there are 550,000 to 700,000 distinct CDR3 sequences, approximately 18% of which are singletons. V shed 2 bases and J shed 2 bases, with 7 bases lying between them. Per the germline V gene, CDR1 is DFQATT and CDR2 is SNEGSKA (reference sequence). The CDR3 totals 13 residues. The specimen sequenced was PBMCs or a T cell subset sorted from them (not recorded which). The clonotype originates from an adult woman who had mild COVID-19 (a few samples of this study predate the infection). Cell type and time point are not known. V and J are TRBV20-1 and TRBJ1-3; no reliable D call. The CDR3 sequence is CSARRTTGNTIYF. Written as DNA, the CDR3 is TGCAGTGCTAGAAGAACAACTGGAAACACCATATATTTT.